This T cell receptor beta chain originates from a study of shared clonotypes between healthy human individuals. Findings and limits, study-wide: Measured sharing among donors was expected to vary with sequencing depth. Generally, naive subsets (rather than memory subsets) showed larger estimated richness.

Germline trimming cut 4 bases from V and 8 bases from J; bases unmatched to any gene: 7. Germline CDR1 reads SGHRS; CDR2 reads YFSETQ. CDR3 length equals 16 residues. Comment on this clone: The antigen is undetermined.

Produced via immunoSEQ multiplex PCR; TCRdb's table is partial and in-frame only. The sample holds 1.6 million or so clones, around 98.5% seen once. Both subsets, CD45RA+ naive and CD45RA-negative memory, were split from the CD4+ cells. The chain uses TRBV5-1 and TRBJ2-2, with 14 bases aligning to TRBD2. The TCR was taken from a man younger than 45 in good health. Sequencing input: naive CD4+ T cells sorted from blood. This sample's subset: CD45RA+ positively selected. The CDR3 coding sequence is TGCGCCAGCAGCCCGCAACGACTAGCGGGAGGGGGGGAGCTGTTTTTT. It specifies CASSPQRLAGGGELFF.